This TCR beta chain was found in a study of graft-versus-host responses after intestinal transplantation. Study-level findings and limits: Early post-transplant declines in HvG were associated with peak levels of circulating GvH clones.

After removal of 5 bases from V and 5 bases from J, the junction contained 17 bases not matched to a gene. Germline CDR1 reads SGHAT; CDR2 reads FQDESV (reference sequence). CDR3 length equals 18 residues. To note about this clone: Its antigen remains unidentified.

Libraries were prepared by immunoSEQ multiplex PCR; TCRdb keeps only in-frame clonotypes and omits some of them. The data show some 48,000 clones, 85% to 95% seen once. The sample here was unstimulated CD8+ T cells sorted from spleen or lymph node cells, taken before transplant. The receptor was derived from a human donor who was the organ donor for an intestinal transplant. This chain joins TRBV11-1 and TRBJ2-2; 7 positions agree with TRBD1. CDR3 DNA sequence: TGTGCCAGCAGCACCTACAGGGGACCCCCAGAACGAACCGGGGAGCTGTTTTTT. Residues: CASSTYRGPPERTGELFF.